This TCR beta chain derives from a study of breast tumors, draining lymph nodes, adjacent tissues. Regarding the study as a whole: Data only fit, rather than demonstrated, lymph node origin of most tumor T cells. Findings are consistent with lymph node origin and intratumoral expansion of most tumor T cells. Tumors had less TCR diversity than lymph nodes, more than nontumor tissue.

V lost 5 bases and J lost 0; bases outside the gene matches: 8. The CDR3 length is 17 residues. CDR1 and CDR2 from the germline V gene are SEHNR and FQNEAQ (reference sequence). TCRdb reprocessed the multiplex PCR reads with MiXCR, giving one entry per CDR3 protein. Of tens of thousands of distinct CDR3 sequences listed, 58% are singletons. Details on this clonotype: The target antigen is unknown.

The sequenced material came from breast tumor tissue. The chain recombines TRBV7-9 with TRBJ2-1; 9 bases align to TRBD2. The source of this sequence is a female donor with breast cancer. Some clones in this sample may be carry-over from other donors' samples. The CDR3 nucleotides read TGTGCCAGCAGCCATTCGACTAGCGGTGACTCCTACAATGAGCAGTTCTTC. It yields the protein CASSHSTSGDSYNEQFF. Drawing the rest from reference TRBV7-9 and TRBJ2-1, the complete variable domain is DTGVSQNPRHKITKRGQNVTFRCDPISEHNRLYWYRQTLGQGPEFLTYFQNEAQLEKSRLLSDRFSAERPKGSFSTLEIQRTEQGDSAMYLCASSHSTSGDSYNEQFFGPGTRLTVL.